This TCR beta chain was recovered during a study of blood T cell repertoires in COVID-19 (dated by TCRdb to the early 2020s). Regarding the research as a whole: Samples from collaborators originated in the United States, Italy and Spain and spanned both the acute and convalescent phases of COVID-19. The repertoires were made available in a free public database intended to serve as a resource for research on the immune response to SARS-CoV-2. Samples were obtained from the ongoing ImmuneRACE study (first 160 participants) and from some 1,200 subjects provided by 6 global collaborators. HLA class I and class II types, where available, came from metadata supplied by the sample provider rather than from assay-based typing. A de-identified subject ID, COVID-19 status, age in years and sex were almost always included in the sample metadata. Deeply sampled blood TCRbeta repertoires from subjects exposed to, actively infected with, or recovered from COVID-19 were included in the dataset. The material from the prospective study consisted of cDNA or gDNA derived from T cells, B-cell-depleted T cells, or PBMCs.

In the prospective study, participants were about 18 to 95 years old, resided in around 25 geographic areas of the United States, and were enrolled through a virtual design. To assign participants to cohorts, the prospective study relied on clinical history that participants themselves reported in a screening survey and a study questionnaire. For ImmuneRACE Cohort 3, a participant was defined as recovered based on two consecutive negative NP/OP PCR tests, clearance by a healthcare professional, or resolution of symptoms. In the prospective study, whole blood, serum and a nasopharyngeal or oropharyngeal swab were collected from each participant by mobile phlebotomists. Additional blood draws and questionnaires over an approximately 2-month period could optionally be provided by prospective study participants. Prospective study blood samples were shipped either frozen or at room temperature before DNA extraction.

The CDR3 contains 15 residues, cysteine and phenylalanine counted. Left in the record is the CDR3 DNA by itself, 45 bases read in frame from the first base. From V the trimming removes 5 bases and from J it removes 4 bases, while the gene matches leave 7 bases of the junction unaccounted for. Sequences SGHTA (CDR1) and FQGNSA (CDR2) are obtained from the germline V gene. The paper as a whole reports these results and caveats: The amount of clinical and demographic metadata varied by source and participant and was provided uncurated.

This clone occurred once. The antigen it binds to is not known. Base qualities were left out, and no much larger clone turns up one base away. TCRbeta CDR3 regions were amplified from genomic DNA using the immunoSEQ Assay, a bias-controlled multiplex PCR. The paper's data handling went like this. The number of nucleated cells in each sample was estimated from the amplification of reference gene primers within the assay. To quantify the absolute abundance of each unique TCRbeta CDR3 rearrangement, sequence reads were collapsed and filtered. Productive Simpson clonality was computed per sample as the square root of Simpson's diversity index over productive rearrangements. TCRdb mirrors the immuneACCESS table, restricted to in-frame sequences. Some clones are absent from its copies; in checked studies, under half trace to an unresolved V gene, and the reason for the others is unknown. For V, J and clone size, that table is used; D and trimming come from the DNA. Within this sample are roughly 260,000 clones, with 85% to 95% of them counted one time only. The ten most abundant clones make up under 2.5% of the sample.

This TCR came from a woman aged 18-29 years who had recovered from COVID-19. Sequencing was performed on PBMCs or T cells enriched from blood (not recorded which). The chain is encoded by TRBV7-2 joined to TRBJ1-5; 8 central nucleotides agree with TRBD1. The CDR3 loop reads CASSRTGSENQPQHF. The DNA is TGTGCCAGCAGCAGGACAGGGTCTGAGAATCAGCCCCAGCATTTT.